This entry lists 28 T cell receptor beta chains sequenced from one sample in a study of T cell repertoires in cytomegalovirus infection. MiXCR, run by TCRdb on the reads, gives a single entry per CDR3 protein. This table holds roughly 310,000 distinct CDR3 sequences, 15% to 20% found once. The sample comprised PBMCs. The receptors come from a human donor in good health (CMV status not recorded). Some clones in this sample may be carry-over from other donors' samples.

In its sample, this clonotype was seen a few times. The V call is TRBV4-3, the J call TRBJ2-2, with D uncertain. Germline CDR1 and CDR2: LGHNA and YSLEER. V dropped 4 bases and J dropped 6 bases, with 15 bases sitting between them. This CDR3 is 15 amino acids long. The CDR3 DNA sequence: TGCGCCAGCAGCCGCCACCGGGCACGGGCCGGGGAGCTGTTTTTT. Protein: CASSRHRARAGELFF.

This clonotype has a count of ten or more. V gene TRBV6-1 combines with J gene TRBJ2-3, with D unclear. The CDR3 contains 15 residues. V lost 2 bases and J lost 0, with 9 bases in between. The germline CDR1 and CDR2 sequences are MNHNS and SASEGT. Written as DNA, the CDR3 is TGTGCCAGCAGTGAAAGTCCAGAGAGCACAGATACGCAGTATTTT. It codes for CASSESPESTDTQYF.

CDR3 in amino acids: CASSYPSQEPSKGEKLFF. The DNA for the CDR3 is TGTGCCAGCAGTTACCCGTCGCAGGAGCCGTCAAAAGGTGAAAAACTGTTTTTT. The chain carries TRBV6-2 or TRBV6-3 and TRBJ1-4; D is undetermined. V lost 2 bases to trimming and J lost 7 bases, with 23 bases between them. Germline V gene data show CDR1 as MNHEY and CDR2 as SVGEGT. The CDR3 covers 18 residues.

This chain links TRBV6-5 with TRBJ1-3; possible D gene TRBD1, 5 bases. The V gene lost 10 bases and the J gene lost 0 bases, with 13 bases spanning the gap. CDR1 and CDR2 from the germline V gene are MNHEY and SVGAGI. The CDR3 spans 14 residues. The CDR3 nucleotides read TGTGCCACCAGGGTCACCACCTCTGGAAACACCATATATTTT. The encoded protein is CATRVTTSGNTIYF.

The chain links TRBV20-1 to TRBJ2-1, with D maybe TRBD1 (6 bases). The V and J ends lost 5 bases and 6 bases respectively, with 14 bases between them. Germline CDR1 is DFQATT and CDR2 is SNEGSKA (reference sequence). The CDR3 sequence is 13 residues long. For the CDR3, the DNA is TGCAGTGCTGTTTCAGGGGCACGCAATGAGCAGTTCTTC. Translating it yields CSAVSGARNEQFF.

J is TRBJ1-6 and V is TRBV7-4; D is uncertain. The germline V gene encodes CDR1 SGHVT and CDR2 SQSDAQ. The CDR3 has 14 amino acids. The V end was cut by 5 bases, the J end by 2 bases, with 7 bases between. CDR3 DNA sequence: TGTGCCAGCAGCCCGTTAGCCTATAATTCACCCCTCCACTTT. It specifies CASSPLAYNSPLHF.

DNA for the CDR3: TGTGCCAGTAGTAGACGAGCGGGGGCCAATTCCAATGAGCAGTTCTTC. Translation: CASSRRAGANSNEQFF. The chain couples TRBV19 to TRBJ2-1; TRBD2 agrees at 8 bases. Trimming cost V 4 bases and J 6 bases; bases outside gene matches: 11. Germline assignment: CDR1 LNHDA and CDR2 SQIVND (reference sequence). There are 16 residues in the CDR3. Full variable domain (outside the CDR3, taken from reference TRBV19 and TRBJ2-1): DGGITQSPKYLFRKEGQNVTLSCEQNLNHDAMYWYRQDPGQGLRLIYYSQIVNDFQKGDIAEGYSVSREKKESFPLTVTSAQKNPTAFYLCASSRRAGANSNEQFFGPGTRLTVL.

This clonotype occurred many times. The rearrangement joins TRBV7-9 to TRBJ1-1; the D is unclear. The CDR3 runs to 14 residues. The V and J ends lost 1 base and 3 bases respectively, with 9 bases between them. CDR1 SEHNR and CDR2 FQNEAQ come from the germline V gene (reference sequence). CDR3 sequence: CASSLGVSDTEAFF. The CDR3 DNA sequence: TGTGCCAGCAGCTTAGGGGTTTCGGACACTGAAGCTTTCTTT.

In the case of this clonotype: A much larger clone lies one base from this, so it may be a read error. The rearrangement joins TRBV27 to TRBJ2-7; no clear D. V lost 6 bases to trimming and J lost 6 bases, with 18 bases between them. Germline CDR1 and CDR2: MNHEY and SMNVEV (reference sequence). The CDR3 loop spans 14 amino acids. CDR3 region: CASSENWLTGEQYF. The CDR3 DNA reads TGTGCCAGCAGCGAAAACTGGCTTACCGGCGAGCAGTACTTC.

This clonotype was counted many times. The chain recombines TRBV7-2 with TRBJ2-2, with a possible D match to TRBD1 (6 bases). Trimming took 0 bases from V and 0 from J, leaving 11 bases between them. Germline values: CDR1 SGHTA, CDR2 FQGNSA. The CDR3 runs 17 residues. In nucleotides, the CDR3 is TGTGCCAGCAGCTTAGCGCCGACAGGAACGAACACCGGGGAGCTGTTTTTT. The encoded protein is CASSLAPTGTNTGELFF.

To note about this clonotype: Mismatch with germline at one junction end may stem from a read error. The V gene is TRBV7-7, the J gene TRBJ2-1; TRBD1 agrees at 8 bases. Germline-derived CDR1 and CDR2 are SSHAT and FNYEAQ (reference sequence). The CDR3 is 16 residues long. The CDR3: CASSLGWTGRHNEQFF. CDR3 bases: TGTGCTAGCAGCTTAGGCTGGACAGGGAGGCACAATGAGCAGTTCTTC.

This chain connects TRBV19 to TRBJ1-2; maybe TRBD1 (6 bases). V gave up 8 bases and J gave up 4 bases, with 20 bases separating them. Germline loops: CDR1 LNHDA, CDR2 SQIVND (reference sequence). The CDR3 consists of 15 residues. The CDR3 spells CASGQTGARGYGYTF. For the CDR3, the DNA is TGTGCCAGTGGACAGACTGGGGCGCGCGGCTATGGCTACACCTTC.

This clonotype was recorded a few times. The chain is built from TRBV28 and TRBJ2-1; 8 bases are shared with TRBD1. The CDR3 is 15 amino acids. With V trimmed by 4 bases and J by 5 bases, 7 bases remained unmatched. Germline V gene lookup returns CDR1 MDHEN and CDR2 SYDVKM. The CDR3: CASSSPTGEDNEQFF. DNA for the CDR3: TGTGCCAGCAGTTCCCCGACAGGGGAGGACAATGAGCAGTTCTTC. The variable domain in full, with the rest retrieved from reference TRBV28 and TRBJ2-1, is DVKVTQSSRYLVKRTGEKVFLECVQDMDHENMFWYRQDPGLGLRLIYFSYDVKMKEKGDIPEGYSVSREKKERFSLILESASTNQTSMYLCASSSPTGEDNEQFFGPGTRLTVL.

This clonotype has a count of ten or more. V and J are TRBV7-2 and TRBJ2-7; no clear D. The CDR3 extends over 13 amino acids. Trimming removed 1 base at V and 1 base at J, with 5 bases between. CDR1 SGHTA and CDR2 FQGNSA come from the germline V gene. The CDR3 reads CASSLGLSYEQYF. The CDR3 nucleotides are TGTGCCAGCAGCTTAGGACTTTCCTACGAGCAGTACTTC. The full variable domain, with the rest looked up from reference TRBV7-2 and TRBJ2-7, is GAGVSQSPSNKVTEKGKDVELRCDPISGHTALYWYRQSLGQGLEFLIYFQGNSAPDKSGLPSDRFSAERTGGSVSTLTIQRTQQEDSAVYLCASSLGLSYEQYFGPGTRLTVT.

This clonotype was recorded many times. The chain uses TRBV7-2 and TRBJ2-7; TRBD1 agrees at 10 bases. Trimming at V came to 5 bases and at J to 2 bases, leaving 3 bases not matched to a gene. Looked up from germline, CDR1 is SGHTA and CDR2 is FQGNSA. The CDR3 runs to 14 residues. The CDR3 here is CASSRDRGPYEQYF. The CDR3 DNA reads TGTGCCAGCAGCCGGGACAGGGGCCCCTACGAGCAGTACTTC.

This clonotype has ten or more counts. The chain employs TRBV28 and TRBJ1-1; a possible D gene is TRBD1 (5 bases). V was shortened by 5 bases and J by 4 bases, with 14 bases between the two germline ends. The CDR3 length is 14 residues. In germline, CDR1 is MDHEN, CDR2 SYDVKM. This CDR3 reads CASSVYGTRTEAFF. The CDR3 region has the DNA TGTGCCAGCAGTGTCTACGGGACCCGCACTGAAGCTTTCTTT.

The table lists this clonotype with a few counts. The chain couples TRBV6-1 to TRBJ1-1; the D gene is possibly TRBD1 (5 bases). Trimming stripped 5 bases from V and 3 bases from J, with 19 bases between. CDR1 and CDR2 (germline): MNHNS, SASEGT. There are 16 residues in the CDR3. In DNA, the CDR3 is TGTGCCAGCAGTCGACCTGGGACTGAAATAGACACTGAAGCTTTCTTT. Its translation is CASSRPGTEIDTEAFF.

This clonotype has at least ten counts. The junction differs from germline at one of its ends, possibly a read error. The genes are TRBV11-2 and TRBJ1-2; possibly TRBD1 for D (6 bases). The length of the CDR3 is 9 residues. Germline V CDR1 and CDR2: SGHAT, FQNNGV. The CDR3 region is CASSPNRAF. Here the CDR3 DNA reads TGTGCCAGCAGTCCTAACAGGGCCTTC.

This clonotype showed up many times. At one end, the junction sequence differs from germline, possibly due to a read error. V is TRBV7-7 and J is TRBJ1-3; TRBD1 is a possible D gene (6 bases). This CDR3 spans 14 amino acids. CDR1 and CDR2 from the germline V gene are SSHAT and FNYEAQ (reference sequence). DNA of the CDR3: TGTGCTAGCAGCCCACAGGGAGCTGGAAACACCATATATTTT. This sequence encodes CASSPQGAGNTIYF.

This clonotype was observed a few times. CDR3 coding DNA: TGTGCCAGCAGCTTTCAAGGGGGGGAGGGAACTGAAGCTTTCTTT. Translated: CASSFQGGEGTEAFF. The chain combines TRBV7-3 with TRBJ1-1; maybe TRBD1 (6 bases). The V end was cut by 3 bases, the J end by 5 bases, with 16 bases between. This CDR3 has 15 amino acids. Germline CDR1 and CDR2: SGHTA and FQGTGA.

This clonotype was counted only a few times. The chain carries TRBV11-2 and TRBJ1-1; possibly TRBD1 for D (6 bases). Germline V CDR1 and CDR2: SGHAT, FQNNGV. The V end lost 0 bases, the J end lost 6 bases, and 17 bases lay between the germline ends. The CDR3 covers 16 residues. This CDR3 reads CASSLDWSPQGAEAFF. The CDR3, as DNA: TGTGCCAGCAGCTTAGATTGGTCGCCACAGGGTGCTGAAGCTTTCTTT.

The J gene is TRBJ1-2, the V gene TRBV28; TRBD1 matches at 9 bases. The length of the CDR3 is 17 residues. CDR1 is MDHEN, CDR2 SYDVKM, per germline. Trimming cost V 2 bases and J 5 bases; bases outside gene matches: 12. This chain's CDR3 is CASSLASTGGMAYGYTF. The CDR3 DNA sequence: TGTGCCAGCAGTTTAGCCTCAACAGGGGGCATGGCGTATGGCTACACCTTC.

The CDR3 is CASGLEGQGTYSNQPQHF. Written as DNA, the CDR3 is TGTGCTAGTGGTTTGGAGGGACAGGGGACTTATAGCAATCAGCCCCAGCATTTT. This sequence joins TRBV12-5 and TRBJ1-5, with 10 nucleotides matching TRBD1. CDR1 and CDR2 from the germline V gene are LGHNT and FRNRAP. The trim removed 1 base at V and 0 bases at J, leaving 6 bases unmatched. The CDR3 has 18 residues.

This clonotype was observed a few times. The chain employs TRBV20-1 and TRBJ2-7, with 7 nucleotides matching TRBD1. The ends lost 1 base at V and 3 bases at J; junction bases unmatched: 6. The CDR3 contains 14 residues. CDR1 is DFQATT, CDR2 SNEGSKA, per germline (reference sequence). In nucleotides, the CDR3 is TGCAGTGCTAGAGGTGACAGGGACAGCTACGAGCAGTACTTC. Encoded protein: CSARGDRDSYEQYF.

The table lists this clonotype with many counts. The chain employs TRBV4-1 and TRBJ2-1, with D perhaps TRBD2 (6 bases). The CDR3 loop spans 15 amino acids. Germline V gene data show CDR1 as MGHRA and CDR2 as YSYEKL. Trimming cost V 1 base and J 4 bases, with 11 bases left between them. The CDR3 loop is CASSQGPGDYNEQFF. The CDR3, as DNA: TGCGCCAGCAGCCAAGGTCCGGGGGATTACAATGAGCAGTTCTTC.

This sequence joins TRBV4-2 and TRBJ2-2; possible D gene TRBD2, 6 bases. Germline V lookup: CDR1 LGHNA, CDR2 YNFKEQ. The V end was cut by 3 bases, the J end by 2 bases, with 22 bases between. The CDR3 spans 19 residues. The CDR3 is CASSHSVRSGTQNTGELFF. As DNA, the CDR3 is TGTGCCAGCAGCCATTCCGTCAGATCCGGGACTCAAAACACCGGGGAGCTGTTTTTT.

Comment on this clonotype: A much larger clone differs from this one at a single base, so this may be a read error. The chain couples TRBV6-8 to TRBJ1-2; no definite D call. Germline V CDR1 and CDR2: MNHGY, SAAAGT. Trimming took off 2 bases at V and 9 bases at J, with 16 bases between the two ends. This CDR3 has 14 residues. The CDR3 DNA is TGTGCCAGCAGTTACGTTGGCGGGGATTCGTGCTACACCTTC. Encoded protein: CASSYVGGDSCYTF.

The chain is built from TRBV5-6 and TRBJ2-7, with a possible D match to TRBD1 (7 bases). This CDR3 region has 14 residues. The V gene lost 4 bases and the J gene lost 3 bases, with 14 bases spanning the gap. Germline lookup yields CDR1 SGHDT and CDR2 YYEEEE. The CDR3 sequence is CASSTNRGGYEQYF. CDR3 in DNA: TGTGCCAGCAGCACCAACAGGGGAGGCTACGAGCAGTACTTC.